This T cell receptor beta chain is drawn from a study of CD8+ T cells in alopecia areata. Whole-study context: The tofacitinib course ran for 6 to 18 months and was followed by 6 months off drug. Study results and caveats: Higher clonality than in normal scalp was seen in lesional scalp, especially alopecia totalis/universalis.

Samples from alopecia areata patients were lesional scalp punch biopsies and peripheral blood. Per the germline V gene, CDR1 is SGDLS and CDR2 is YYNGEE. This CDR3 is built from 14 residues. Unmatched junction bases numbered 6, after V lost 3 bases and J lost 4 bases. In each case, RNA was isolated and then reverse transcribed into cDNA as the sequencing template. The method was immunoSEQ multiplex PCR; TCRdb's version includes in-frame clones alone and lacks a portion of them. Among a few hundred thousand clones listed, approximately 61% were seen once. In regard to this clone: Antigen: not known.

Specimen: CD4+ T cells sorted from blood, collected at week 0. The rearrangement uses TRBV9 and TRBJ1-2; 7 bases line up with TRBD1. The clonotype originates from a human donor with alopecia areata. CDR3 sequence: CASSAQGGLYGYTF. Here the CDR3 DNA reads TGTGCCAGCAGCGCCCAGGGGGGGCTCTATGGCTACACCTTC.